This T cell receptor (beta chain) was recorded in a study of blood T cell repertoires in COVID-19. The overall study: Acute and convalescent COVID-19 samples came from the United States, Italy and Spain.

Trimming removed 8 bases from V and 7 bases from J; junction bases left unmatched: 13. The CDR3 covers 16 residues. Germline CDR1 and CDR2: MDHEN and SYDVKM. Using immunoSEQ multiplex PCR, the repertoire was profiled, and TCRdb retains in-frame clones only, with some absent. The sample includes 98,000 or so clones, roughly 70% of them seen just once. The gene calls are TRBV28 and TRBJ2-1; 11 bases are a match to TRBD2. Material for sequencing was peripheral blood. This sequence was found in a woman aged 40 to 49 with acute or convalescent COVID-19. The CDR3 sequence is CASLSPASGGQNEQFF. The CDR3 DNA reads TGTGCCAGCCTCTCCCCGGCTAGCGGGGGGCAAAATGAGCAGTTCTTC.